Listed here are 31 T cell receptor beta chains from one sample, sequenced in a study of CD4 and CD8 cells across lung adenocarcinoma regions. TCRdb passed the PCR reads through MiXCR, listing each CDR3 protein once. The sample holds tens of thousands of distinct CDR3 sequences, roughly half seen once. The material sequenced was CD4+ T cells from the center of a lung tumor. Every receptor here comes from a male donor with lung adenocarcinoma. The CD4 and CD8 labels of this study may be unreliable.

The genes are TRBV6-5 and TRBJ2-1; 10 bases match TRBD1. The last part of the DNA fits TRBJ2-5 better; the J call may be wrong. CDR1 is MNHEY and CDR2 is SVGAGI in the germline V gene. The CDR3 has 17 residues. DNA for the CDR3: TGTGCCAGCAGTTATCTTCGGGGACAGGGGCGGTCAGAGACCCAGTACTTC. Its protein product is CASSYLRGQGRSETQYF.

The rearrangement links TRBV25-1 to TRBJ2-7; D is unclear. The CDR3 has 12 amino acids. Germline CDR1 reads MGHDK; CDR2 reads SYGVNS. V was cut by 3 bases and J by 5 bases, with 8 bases left in between. Written as DNA, the CDR3 is TGTGCCAGCAGTGACAGTGGAGACGAGCAGTACTTC. This codes for CASSDSGDEQYF.

This clonotype was seen a few times. Here the CDR3 DNA reads TGTGCCAGCAGTGCTGAGGGGGCGCGTTACAATGAGCAGTTCTTC. Translation: CASSAEGARYNEQFF. The gene calls are TRBV25-1 and TRBJ2-1, with 7 nucleotides matching TRBD1. Trimming cost V 4 bases and J 4 bases; bases outside gene matches: 7. Germline V gene data show CDR1 as MGHDK and CDR2 as SYGVNS. The CDR3 covers 15 residues.

The chain is built from TRBV7-6 and TRBJ2-1; 8 nucleotides line up with TRBD2. CDR1 and CDR2 (germline): SGHVS, FNYEAQ. J was trimmed by 13 bases and V by 5 bases; bases with no gene match: 16. The CDR3 totals 15 residues. Here the CDR3 reads CASSPTGREASRQFF. CDR3 sequence (DNA): TGTGCCAGCAGCCCCACGGGGCGGGAGGCCTCTAGACAGTTCTTC. The whole variable domain, filled in from reference TRBV7-6 and TRBJ2-1, reads GAGVSQSPRYKVTKRGQDVALRCDPISGHVSLYWYRQALGQGPEFLTYFNYEAQQDKSGLPNDRFSAERPEGSISTLTIQRTEQRDSAMYRCASSPTGREASRQFFGPGTRLTVL.

This clonotype was recorded once. This rearrangement joins TRBV6-1 to TRBJ2-5; D not resolved. CDR3 length: 16 amino acids. Trimming stripped 6 bases from V and 13 bases from J, with 30 bases between. Germline-derived CDR1 and CDR2 are MNHNS and SASEGT. This chain's CDR3 is CASREWSLSGEETWYF. Written as DNA, the CDR3 is TGTGCCAGCAGGGAGTGGTCTTTGTCGGGCGAAGAGACCTGGTACTTC.

This clonotype was seen at least ten times. The chain carries TRBV6-1 and TRBJ1-2; D remains unclear. This CDR3 spans 13 amino acids. Germline CDR1 reads MNHNS; CDR2 reads SASEGT. Trimming pared 8 bases from V and 3 bases from J, leaving 13 bases between. CDR3 bases: TGTGCCAGCTTCCGGGCCGCCGACTATGGCTACACCTTC. This codes for CASFRAADYGYTF.

This clonotype was seen only a few times. The genes are TRBV10-3 and TRBJ2-1; D is possibly TRBD1 (5 bases). CDR1 and CDR2 (germline): ENHRY, SYGVKD. Trimming pared 0 bases from V and 9 bases from J, leaving 18 bases between. The CDR3 spans 16 residues. The CDR3 spells CAISESYSPGIGEQFF. Written as DNA, the CDR3 is TGTGCCATCAGTGAGTCTTACAGCCCAGGGATAGGTGAGCAGTTCTTC.

Comments on this clonotype: One end of the junction is discordant with germline, which a read error may explain. The J gene is TRBJ2-4, the V gene TRBV6-9; TRBD2 aligns across 11 bases. The CDR3 runs to 14 residues. Germline V gives CDR1 MNHGY, CDR2 SVAAGI. CDR3 coding DNA: TGTGCCGGCAGCCATAGCGGGAGGGCCAATACGCAGTACTTC. As protein: CAGSHSGRANTQYF.

The chain employs TRBV4-1 and TRBJ1-3, with 7 bases aligning to TRBD1. This CDR3 comprises 15 residues. The junction had 1 base not matched to a gene; V was cut back by 0 bases and J by 2 bases. Germline V gives CDR1 MGHRA, CDR2 YSYEKL. CDR3 amino acids: CASSQEDRTGNTIYF. The CDR3, as DNA: TGCGCCAGCAGCCAAGAGGACAGGACTGGAAACACCATATATTTT.

In this sample, this clonotype turned up many times. This sequence joins TRBV6-1 and TRBJ2-4, with 10 bases that match TRBD2. The CDR3 loop spans 15 amino acids. Unmatched junction bases numbered 11, after V lost 2 bases and J lost 13 bases. Germline V CDR1 and CDR2: MNHNS, SASEGT. CDR3 amino acids: CASSEMASGRNTQYF. CDR3 nucleotides: TGTGCCAGCAGTGAAATGGCTAGCGGGAGAAACACCCAGTACTTC.

This clonotype was seen a few times. V usage is TRBV4-1 and J usage is TRBJ2-3; D may be TRBD2 (6 bases). The CDR3 covers 16 residues. Germline CDR1 MGHRA, CDR2 YSYEKL. V gave up 0 bases and J gave up 4 bases, with 14 bases separating them. The CDR3 nucleotides read TGCGCCAGCAGCCAAGATCTAGCGCTGGAGGCAGATACGCAGTATTTT. It specifies CASSQDLALEADTQYF.

To note about this clonotype: The junction departs from the called germline gene at one end, perhaps through a read error. This chain uses TRBV6-1 with TRBJ2-4; D remains ambiguous. The CDR3 loop spans 11 amino acids. Germline CDR1 and CDR2: MNHNS and SASEGT. CDR3 sequence reads: CASREKENQYF. The CDR3 DNA reads TGTGCCAGCCGTGAAAAAGAGAATCAGTACTTC.

Comment on this clonotype: One end of the junction is discordant with germline, which a read error may explain. The chain has TRBV25-1 and TRBJ2-4; D tentatively fits TRBD1 or TRBD2 (5 bases each). This CDR3 comprises 15 residues. Per the germline V gene, CDR1 is MGHDK and CDR2 is SYGVNS. Here the CDR3 DNA reads TGTGCCAGGAGTGTCCGGGGCCTCCAACGGGCGATTCAGTACTTC. Translation gives CARSVRGLQRAIQYF.

This clonotype was seen repeatedly, ten times or more. This chain connects TRBV4-2 to TRBJ2-2, with a tentative D call TRBD2 (8 bases). Germline V gene lookup returns CDR1 LGHNA and CDR2 YNFKEQ. The CDR3 length is 18 residues. V was pared by 6 bases and J by 3 bases, with 23 bases between. CDR3 DNA: TGTGCCAGCAGGACAGGGAGCTTTGCGGGAGGTTACACCGGGGAGCTGTTTTTT. Translated: CASRTGSFAGGYTGELFF.

This clonotype was seen a handful of times. The chain couples TRBV6-2 or TRBV6-3 to TRBJ2-1; D ambiguous. Looked up from germline, CDR1 is MNHEY and CDR2 is SVGEGT. The CDR3 covers 14 residues. V lost 4 bases and J lost 0, with 7 bases in between. The CDR3 region is CASSFYNSYNEQFF. CDR3 bases: TGTGCCAGCAGTTTTTACAACTCCTACAATGAGCAGTTCTTC.

V usage is TRBV10-3 and J usage is TRBJ2-3, with 8 bases fitting TRBD2. Germline CDR1 reads ENHRY; CDR2 reads SYGVKD. The CDR3 has 14 residues. DNA of the CDR3: TGTGTGGGCCTCCCGGGGGGGAGCACAGGTGCGCAGTATTTT. Encoded protein: CVGLPGGSTGAQYF.

V gene TRBV6-1 combines with J gene TRBJ2-5; 16 bases map to TRBD2. Germline assignment: CDR1 MNHNS and CDR2 SASEGT. The CDR3 runs to 18 residues. J lost 2 bases, V lost 6 bases, and 9 bases had no gene match. The CDR3 loop reads CASRGTSGRGGGQETQYF. CDR3 DNA sequence: TGTGCCAGCAGGGGGACTAGCGGGAGGGGGGGGGGGCAAGAGACCCAGTACTTC.

Comments on this clonotype: Its ends do not fully match the called genes, so a read error is possible. The chain combines TRBV6-1 with TRBJ2-1, with TRBD1 matching 8 bases. The germline V gene has CDR1 MNHNS and CDR2 SASEGT. The length of the CDR3 is 18 residues. This CDR3 reads CASSEGTGYAGPKGELFF. CDR3 coding DNA: TGTGCCAGCAGTGAGGGGACAGGTTACGCGGGCCCCAAGGGGGAGCTGTTTTTC.

The chain has TRBV10-2 and TRBJ2-2, with D maybe TRBD2 (5 bases). CDR3 length equals 14 residues. In germline, CDR1 is WSHSY, CDR2 SAAADI. CDR3 sequence reads: CAGSRDLSTDAQFF. The CDR3 bases are TGCGCGGGCAGTCGGGATTTGAGCACCGATGCGCAGTTTTTT.

The chain employs TRBV24-1 and TRBJ2-2; possible D gene TRBD2, 6 bases. There are 15 residues in the CDR3. The germline CDR1 and CDR2 sequences are KGHDR and SFDVKD. V dropped 3 bases and J dropped 4 bases, with 11 bases sitting between them. Here the CDR3 DNA reads TGTGCCACCAGTGATCAGGGACTCGCCACCGGGGAGCTGTTTTTT. It codes for CATSDQGLATGELFF.

Ten or more counts support this clonotype. This chain links TRBV4-1 with TRBJ2-1; the D gene is possibly TRBD2 (5 bases). The last part of the DNA fits TRBJ2-5 better; the J call may be wrong. Germline V gene lookup returns CDR1 MGHRA and CDR2 YSYEKL. The CDR3 runs 19 residues. The CDR3, as DNA: TGCGCCAGCAGCCAAGATCAACAGTTCCGCCAACACGGGGTGGAGACCCAGTACTTC. This codes for CASSQDQQFRQHGVETQYF.

This clonotype turned up a few times. The rearrangement joins TRBV6-1 to TRBJ1-1; no firm D call. The CDR3 length is 12 residues. In germline, CDR1 is MNHNS, CDR2 SASEGT. V was shortened by 6 bases and J by 3 bases, with 8 bases between the two germline ends. As DNA, the CDR3 is TGTGCCAGCAGCAGGTTGTACACTGAAGCTTTCTTT. It is translated as CASSRLYTEAFF.

With respect to this clonotype: Germline and junction disagree at one end, which may indicate a read error. The chain employs TRBV10-3 and TRBJ2-3, with TRBD1 identical over 7 bases. This CDR3 is 15 amino acids long. Germline loops: CDR1 ENHRY, CDR2 SYGVKD. The CDR3 nucleotides are TGTGCTACGAGTCACAGGGGCCGGCACACAGATACCCAGTATTTC. As protein: CATSHRGRHTDTQYF.

The rearrangement joins TRBV6-1 to TRBJ2-3; 8 positions agree with TRBD2. J was trimmed by 11 bases and V by 6 bases; bases with no gene match: 25. The CDR3 length is 18 residues. From germline, CDR1 is MNHNS and CDR2 SASEGT. CDR3 coding DNA: TGTGCCAGCAGGATCGGGACTAGGGGGATGAGTGGCAAAAATATGCAGTATTTT. Protein sequence: CASRIGTRGMSGKNMQYF.

Worth noting for this clonotype: One junction end does not reproduce the germline sequence, and a read error may be involved. The chain has TRBV6-1 and TRBJ2-3, with D unresolved. The CDR3 length is 15 residues. The germline CDR1 and CDR2 sequences are MNHNS and SASEGT. The CDR3 loop reads CASSLQSGIPDTQFF. In DNA form, the CDR3 reads TGTGCCAGCAGCCTCCAGTCTGGGATTCCCGATACGCAGTTTTTT.

Concerning this clonotype: At one boundary the junction diverges from the germline segment, which might be a read error. The J gene is TRBJ2-3, the V gene TRBV4-1; 8 bases are a match to TRBD2. Germline V CDR1 and CDR2: MGHRA, YSYEKL. CDR3 length: 16 residues. CDR3 coding DNA: TGCGCCAGCAGCCCCCGGCAAGGACTAGCCAAAAACACGCAGTACTTT. Translated: CASSPRQGLAKNTQYF.

This clonotype was seen a single time. One junction end disagrees with the germline gene, perhaps due to a read error. Here the CDR3 DNA reads TGTGCCAGCGGTGGTATCGGGGCTGATGGCCCAGATACGCAGTATTTC. This encodes CASGGIGADGPDTQYF. This chain connects TRBV6-1 to TRBJ2-3; D possibly matches TRBD1 or TRBD2 (5 bases each). The germline CDR1 and CDR2 sequences are MNHNS and SASEGT. CDR3 length: 16 residues.

Of note for this clonotype: The junction differs from germline at one of its ends, possibly a read error. This chain uses TRBV6-1 with TRBJ2-5; TRBD1 matches at 7 bases. The CDR3 length is 16 residues. The V gene's germline CDR1 is MNHNS and CDR2 SASEGT. The CDR3 sequence is CASALLGGRDTETQYF. The DNA of the CDR3 is TGTGCCAGCGCGTTGCTAGGGGGCCGTGACACAGAGACGCAGTATTTC.

The rearrangement joins TRBV11-2 to TRBJ2-5; no firm D call. This CDR3 region has 15 residues. The germline V and J ends were trimmed by 6 bases and 1 base, with 15 bases remaining between them. The V gene's germline CDR1 is SGHAT and CDR2 FQNNGV. In DNA, the CDR3 is TGTGCCAGCAGTTTTCTCGGTTCGGGCCAAGAGACCCAGTACTTC. It encodes CASSFLGSGQETQYF. Combining the CDR3 with reference TRBV11-2 and TRBJ2-5 gives the whole variable domain EAGVAQSPRYKIIEKRQSVAFWCNPISGHATLYWYQQILGQGPKLLIQFQNNGVVDDSQLPKDRFSAERLKGVDSTLKIQPAKLEDSAVYLCASSFLGSGQETQYFGPGTRLLVL.

This clonotype was counted ten times or more. This chain links TRBV4-1 with TRBJ2-7; D unclear. CDR3 length equals 16 residues. The V and J ends lost 0 bases and 0 bases respectively, with 12 bases between them. The germline V gene encodes CDR1 MGHRA and CDR2 YSYEKL. The CDR3 bases are TGCGCCAGCAGCCAAGAGGCGAATATTAACTCCTACGAGCAGTACTTC. Its translation is CASSQEANINSYEQYF.

This clonotype was seen at least ten times. The V and J genes are TRBV6-1 and TRBJ1-2; no clear D. With 8 bases removed from V and 4 bases from J, the gap between germline ends came to 14 bases. CDR3 size: 13 residues. CDR1 and CDR2 (germline): MNHNS, SASEGT. CDR3 bases: TGTGCCAGCGCCCTGGATTTTGGCTATGGCTACACCTTC. Its protein is CASALDFGYGYTF.